The clone carrying this TCR beta chain was seen only a few times. The data originate from a study of response to subunit inactivated influenza vaccine. This CDR3 has 16 amino acids. Germline V gives CDR1 MGHRA, CDR2 YSYEKL. The V end was cut by 1 base, the J end by 3 bases, with 13 bases between. From the RT-PCR reads, TCRdb called clonotypes with MiXCR, one entry per CDR3 protein. The data contain just under 550,000 distinct CDR3 sequences, around 25% of them singletons. This sample also belongs to another study, concerning T cells expressing NK-cell markers. That work adds: With UMIs, 5'RACE template switching was used to make TCR beta cDNA. Sorting was restricted to alpha-beta TCR T cells by an anti-gamma-delta TCR antibody in several experiments. These clonotypes also led the CD3+CD56-NKG2C+ fraction in a few donors.

The sample consisted of CD4+ T cells sorted from PBMCs, taken approximately 13 days after vaccination. The receptor was isolated from a man in his fifties or sixties who received an inactivated influenza vaccine. V usage is TRBV4-1 and J usage is TRBJ2-1; tentatively, D is TRBD1 or TRBD2 (5 bases each). CDR3 bases: TGCGCCAGCAGCCAAGGGGTAGGGACGGACTACAATGAGCAGTTCTTC. Translation gives CASSQGVGTDYNEQFF.